This T cell receptor beta chain was observed in a study of CXCR3-negative and CXCR3-positive naive CD8 T cells. The libraries of TRB cDNA were constructed through 5' RACE using UMI labels. TCRdb re-called the 5' RACE reads and catalogs CDR3 proteins one per entry, DNA excluded. This sample's table reports fewer than 55,000 distinct CDR3 sequences. Looked up from germline, CDR1 is MRHNA and CDR2 is SNTAGT. The CDR3 contains 13 residues. Sequencing was done on a sample of naive CXCR3- CD8+ T cells from blood. The subset here: CD45RO-CCR7+CD27+CD95- naive CD8+ T cells lacking CXCR3 (TNR3-). The TCR comes from a human donor in good health. Some clones in this sample may be carry-over from other donors' samples. The genes are TRBV6-4 and TRBJ2-3; TCRdb names TRBD2, which stays unverified in the absence of DNA. The CDR3 loop is CASSERGTDTQYF.